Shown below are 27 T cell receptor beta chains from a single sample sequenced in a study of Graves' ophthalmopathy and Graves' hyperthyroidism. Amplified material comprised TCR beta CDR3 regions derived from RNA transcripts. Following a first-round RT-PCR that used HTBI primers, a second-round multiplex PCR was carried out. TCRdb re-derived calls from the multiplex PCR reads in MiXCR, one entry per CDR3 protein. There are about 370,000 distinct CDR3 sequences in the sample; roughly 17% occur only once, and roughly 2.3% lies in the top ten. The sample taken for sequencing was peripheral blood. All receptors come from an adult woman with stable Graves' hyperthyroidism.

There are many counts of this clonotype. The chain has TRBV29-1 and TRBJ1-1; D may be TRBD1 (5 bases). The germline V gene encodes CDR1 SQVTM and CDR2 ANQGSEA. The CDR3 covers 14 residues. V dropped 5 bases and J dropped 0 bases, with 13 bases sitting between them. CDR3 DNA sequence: TGCAGCGTTCCCGACAGTTACATGAACACTGAAGCTTTCTTT. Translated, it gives CSVPDSYMNTEAFF. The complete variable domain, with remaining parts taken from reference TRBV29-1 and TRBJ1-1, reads SAVISQKPSRDICQRGTSLTIQCQVDSQVTMMFWYRQQPGQSLTLIATANQGSEATYESGFVIDKFPISRPNLTFSTLTVSNMSPEDSSIYLCSVPDSYMNTEAFFGQGTRLTVV.

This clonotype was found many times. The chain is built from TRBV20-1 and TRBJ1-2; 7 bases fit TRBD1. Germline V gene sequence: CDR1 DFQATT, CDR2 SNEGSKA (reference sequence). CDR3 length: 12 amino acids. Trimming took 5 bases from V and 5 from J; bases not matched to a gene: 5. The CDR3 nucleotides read TGCAGTGCTGGACGGGACAGTTATGGCTACACCTTC. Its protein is CSAGRDSYGYTF.

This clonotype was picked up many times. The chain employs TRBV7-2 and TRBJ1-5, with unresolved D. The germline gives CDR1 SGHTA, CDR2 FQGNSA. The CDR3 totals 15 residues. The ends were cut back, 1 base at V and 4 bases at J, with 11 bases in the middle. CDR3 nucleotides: TGTGCCAGCAGCTTAGTGAGTTCGGGGAATCAGCCCCAGCATTTT. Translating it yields CASSLVSSGNQPQHF.

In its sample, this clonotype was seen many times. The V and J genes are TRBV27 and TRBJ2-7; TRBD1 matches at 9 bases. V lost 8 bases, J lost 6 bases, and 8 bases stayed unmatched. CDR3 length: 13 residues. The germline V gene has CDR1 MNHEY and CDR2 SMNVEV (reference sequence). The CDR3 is CASQPLTGGEQYF. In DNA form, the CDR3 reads TGTGCCAGCCAACCATTGACAGGGGGCGAGCAGTACTTC.

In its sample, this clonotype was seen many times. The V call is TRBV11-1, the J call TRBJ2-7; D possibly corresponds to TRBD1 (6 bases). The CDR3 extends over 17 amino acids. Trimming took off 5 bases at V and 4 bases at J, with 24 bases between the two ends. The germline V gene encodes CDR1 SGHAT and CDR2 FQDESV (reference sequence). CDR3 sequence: CASSVSNRGQTFYEQYF. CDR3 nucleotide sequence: TGTGCCAGCAGCGTAAGCAACCGAGGACAGACCTTTTACGAGCAGTACTTC.

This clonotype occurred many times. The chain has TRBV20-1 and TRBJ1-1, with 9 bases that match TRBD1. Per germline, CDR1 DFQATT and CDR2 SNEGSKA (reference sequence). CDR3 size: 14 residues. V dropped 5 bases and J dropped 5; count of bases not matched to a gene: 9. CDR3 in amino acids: CSAGEGQGGTEAFF. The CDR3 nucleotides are TGCAGTGCTGGGGAGGGACAGGGAGGAACTGAAGCTTTCTTT.

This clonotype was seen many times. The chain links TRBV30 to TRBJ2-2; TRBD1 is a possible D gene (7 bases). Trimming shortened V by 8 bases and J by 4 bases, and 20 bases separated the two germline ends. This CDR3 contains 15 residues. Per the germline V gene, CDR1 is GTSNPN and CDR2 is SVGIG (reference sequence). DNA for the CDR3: TGTGCCGGCCAACGGGGGCAGGGGGGCACCGGGGAGCTGTTTTTT. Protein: CAGQRGQGGTGELFF.

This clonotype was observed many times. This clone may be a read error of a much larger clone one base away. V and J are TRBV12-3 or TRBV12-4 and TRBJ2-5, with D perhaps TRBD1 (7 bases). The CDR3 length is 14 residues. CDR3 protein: CASSWRDSKETKYF. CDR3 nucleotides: TGTGCCAGCAGTTGGCGGGACAGTAAAGAGACCAAGTACTTC.

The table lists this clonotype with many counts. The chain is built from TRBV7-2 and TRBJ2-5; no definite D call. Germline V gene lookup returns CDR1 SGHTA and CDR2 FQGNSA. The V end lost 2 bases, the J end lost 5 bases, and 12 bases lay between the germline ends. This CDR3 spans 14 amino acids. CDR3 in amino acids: CASSLLPASETQYF. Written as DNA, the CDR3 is TGTGCCAGCAGCTTACTCCCGGCTTCCGAGACCCAGTACTTC.

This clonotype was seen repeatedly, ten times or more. CDR3 sequence (DNA): TGTGCCAGCAGCCAACCTTACGGGCGGGAGACCCAGTACTTC. The encoded protein is CASSQPYGRETQYF. The genes are TRBV7-9 and TRBJ2-5, with D uncertain. The CDR3 has 14 amino acids. Looked up from germline, CDR1 is SEHNR and CDR2 is FQNEAQ (reference sequence). V was trimmed by 5 bases and J by 5 bases, leaving 15 bases between them. The entire variable domain, with the rest obtained from reference TRBV7-9 and TRBJ2-5, is as follows: DTGVSQNPRHKITKRGQNVTFRCDPISEHNRLYWYRQTLGQGPEFLTYFQNEAQLEKSRLLSDRFSAERPKGSFSTLEIQRTEQGDSAMYLCASSQPYGRETQYFGPGTRLLVL.

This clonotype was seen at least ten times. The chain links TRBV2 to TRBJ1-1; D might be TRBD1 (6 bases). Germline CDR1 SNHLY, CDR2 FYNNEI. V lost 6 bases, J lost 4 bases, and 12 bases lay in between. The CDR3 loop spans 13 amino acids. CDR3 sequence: CASRDRLGTEAFF. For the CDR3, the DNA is TGTGCCAGCAGAGACAGGCTCGGCACTGAAGCTTTCTTT.

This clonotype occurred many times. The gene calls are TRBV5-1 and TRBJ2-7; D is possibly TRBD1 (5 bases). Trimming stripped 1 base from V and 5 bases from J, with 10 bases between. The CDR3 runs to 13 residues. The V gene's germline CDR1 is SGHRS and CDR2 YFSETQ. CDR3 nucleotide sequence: TGCGCCAGCAGCTTGAAGGGGATACACGAGCAGTACTTC. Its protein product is CASSLKGIHEQYF.

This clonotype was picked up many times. CDR3 protein: CASSAGLAGGPSGELFF. In DNA, the CDR3 is TGTGCCAGCAGCGCGGGACTAGCGGGAGGGCCGTCTGGGGAGCTGTTTTTT. The chain joins TRBV4-2 to TRBJ2-2; TRBD2 matches at 16 bases. This CDR3 is built from 17 residues. Germline lookup yields CDR1 LGHNA and CDR2 YNFKEQ. The junction had 8 bases not matched to a gene; V was cut back by 5 bases and J by 8 bases.

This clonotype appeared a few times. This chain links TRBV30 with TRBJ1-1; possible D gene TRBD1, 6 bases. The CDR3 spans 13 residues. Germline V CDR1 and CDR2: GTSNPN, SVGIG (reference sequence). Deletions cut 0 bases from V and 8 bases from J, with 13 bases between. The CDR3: CAWSVQGIFEAFF. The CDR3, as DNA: TGTGCCTGGAGTGTACAGGGAATATTCGAAGCTTTCTTT. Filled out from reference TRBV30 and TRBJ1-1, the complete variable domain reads SQTIHQWPATLVQPVGSPLSLECTVEGTSNPNLYWYRQAAGRGLQLLFYSVGIGQISSEVPQNLSASRPQDRQFILSSKKLLLSDSGFYLCAWSVQGIFEAFFGQGTRLTVV.

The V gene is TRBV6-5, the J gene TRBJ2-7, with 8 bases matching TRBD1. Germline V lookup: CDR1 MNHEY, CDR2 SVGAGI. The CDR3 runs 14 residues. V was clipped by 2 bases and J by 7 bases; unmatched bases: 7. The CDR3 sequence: CASSYGQGAREQYF. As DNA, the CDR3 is TGTGCCAGCAGTTACGGCCAGGGGGCGCGTGAGCAGTACTTC.

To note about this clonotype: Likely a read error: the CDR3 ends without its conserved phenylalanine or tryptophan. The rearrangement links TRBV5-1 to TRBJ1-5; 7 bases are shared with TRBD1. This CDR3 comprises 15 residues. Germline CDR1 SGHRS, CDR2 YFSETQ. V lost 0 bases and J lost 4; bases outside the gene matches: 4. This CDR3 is CASSLVGDSNQPQHY. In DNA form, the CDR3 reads TGCGCCAGCAGCTTGGTGGGGGACAGTAATCAGCCCCAGCATTAT.

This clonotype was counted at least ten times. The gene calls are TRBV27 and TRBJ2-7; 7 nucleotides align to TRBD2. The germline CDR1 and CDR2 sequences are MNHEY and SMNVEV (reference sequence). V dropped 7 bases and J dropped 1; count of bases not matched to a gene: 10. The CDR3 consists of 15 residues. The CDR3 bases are TGTGCCAGCACAGACCTAGCGGATGGTTCCTACGAGCAGTACTTC. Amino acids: CASTDLADGSYEQYF.

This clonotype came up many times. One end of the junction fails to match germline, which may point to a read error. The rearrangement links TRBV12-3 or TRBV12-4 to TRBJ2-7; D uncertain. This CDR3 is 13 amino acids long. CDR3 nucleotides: TGTGCCAGCAGTTTACTTTCTGGCTACGAGCGGTACTTC. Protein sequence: CASSLLSGYERYF.

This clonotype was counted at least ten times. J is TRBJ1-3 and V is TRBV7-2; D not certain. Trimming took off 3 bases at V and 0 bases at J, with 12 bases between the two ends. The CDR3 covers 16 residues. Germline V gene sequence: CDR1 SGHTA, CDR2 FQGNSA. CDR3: CASSFAAAFSGNTIYF. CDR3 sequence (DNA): TGTGCCAGCAGCTTTGCCGCTGCTTTCTCTGGAAACACCATATATTTT.

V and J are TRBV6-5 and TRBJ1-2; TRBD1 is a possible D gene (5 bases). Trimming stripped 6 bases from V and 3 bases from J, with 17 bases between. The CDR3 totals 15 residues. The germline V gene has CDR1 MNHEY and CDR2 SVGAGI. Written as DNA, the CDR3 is TGTGCCAGCAGCTTAGTCCTCGGGGCGGACTATGGCTACACCTTC. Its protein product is CASSLVLGADYGYTF.

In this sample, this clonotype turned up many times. The CDR3 here is CASGVRVDQPQHF. For the CDR3, the DNA is TGTGCCAGCGGGGTTAGGGTGGATCAGCCCCAGCATTTT. V gene TRBV6-1 combines with J gene TRBJ1-5; no clear D gene. This CDR3 region has 13 residues. CDR1 MNHNS and CDR2 SASEGT come from the germline V gene. V lost 8 bases to trimming and J lost 5 bases, with 13 bases between them.

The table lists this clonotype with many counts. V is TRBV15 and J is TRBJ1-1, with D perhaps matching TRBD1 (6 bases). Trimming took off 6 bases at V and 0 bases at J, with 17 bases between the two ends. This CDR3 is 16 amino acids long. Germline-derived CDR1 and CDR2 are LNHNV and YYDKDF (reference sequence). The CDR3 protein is CATSRHGGAMNTEAFF. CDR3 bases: TGTGCCACCAGTCGTCATGGGGGGGCAATGAACACTGAAGCTTTCTTT.

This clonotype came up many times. The CDR3 DNA reads TGCAGCGCCAGGTATACGATGAACACTGAAGCTTTCTTT. This sequence encodes CSARYTMNTEAFF. V is TRBV29-1 and J is TRBJ1-1, with unresolved D. This CDR3 is built from 13 residues. Germline assignment: CDR1 SQVTM and CDR2 ANQGSEA. V was pared by 7 bases and J by 0 bases, with 12 bases between.

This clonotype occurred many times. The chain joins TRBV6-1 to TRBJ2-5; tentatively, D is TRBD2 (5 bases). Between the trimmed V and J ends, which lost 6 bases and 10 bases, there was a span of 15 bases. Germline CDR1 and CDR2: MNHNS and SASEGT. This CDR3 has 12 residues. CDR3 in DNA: TGTGCCAGCAGGGGCCAGATTCGGGACCAGTACTTC. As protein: CASRGQIRDQYF.

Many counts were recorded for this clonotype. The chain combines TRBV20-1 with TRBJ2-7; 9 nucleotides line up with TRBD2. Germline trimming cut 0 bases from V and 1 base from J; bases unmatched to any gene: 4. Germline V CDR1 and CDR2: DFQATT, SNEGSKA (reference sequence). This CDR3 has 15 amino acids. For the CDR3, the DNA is TGCAGTGCTAGAGATCGGGCGGGAGGGTCCTACGAGCAGTACTTC. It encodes CSARDRAGGSYEQYF.

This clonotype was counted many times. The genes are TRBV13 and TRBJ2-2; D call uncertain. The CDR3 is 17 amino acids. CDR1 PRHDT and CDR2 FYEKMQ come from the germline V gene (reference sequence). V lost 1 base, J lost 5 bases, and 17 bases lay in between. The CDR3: CASSLEGPGDKTGELFF. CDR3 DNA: TGTGCCAGCAGCTTAGAAGGGCCAGGCGATAAGACCGGGGAGCTGTTTTTT.

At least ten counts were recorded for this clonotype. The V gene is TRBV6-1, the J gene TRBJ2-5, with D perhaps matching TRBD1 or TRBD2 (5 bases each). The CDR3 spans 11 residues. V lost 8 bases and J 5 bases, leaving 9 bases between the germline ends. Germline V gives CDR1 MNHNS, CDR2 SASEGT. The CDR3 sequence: CASGTGETQYF. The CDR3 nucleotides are TGTGCCAGCGGGACCGGCGAGACCCAGTACTTC.